This entry lists 18 T cell receptor beta chains sequenced from one sample in a study of regulatory T cells in long-lasting Graves disease. Time point noted: newly diagnosed GD, antithyroid drugs for less than 3 months. The TCR library used RNA extracted from PBMCs. According to the study, TCR beta libraries were built with iRepertoire HTBI primers and CDR3-region Arm-PCR. Via MiXCR, TCRdb re-called the multiplex PCR reads, giving one row per CDR3 protein. The repertoire includes some 370,000 distinct CDR3 sequences, roughly 10% of them detected once, and 18% sits in the top ten. This sample also belongs to another study, concerning T cells in Graves' hyperthyroidism and ophthalmopathy.

Sequenced material: peripheral blood mononuclear cells (PBMCs), taken at new diagnosis, from a patient treated with antithyroid drugs. Receptors originate from a woman in her late teens or twenties with Graves disease.

The rearrangement links TRBV6-5 to TRBJ2-3; D is ambiguous. Trimming shortened V by 0 bases and J by 2 bases, and 6 bases separated the two germline ends. This CDR3 is built from 14 residues. Germline V lookup: CDR1 MNHEY, CDR2 SVGAGI. The CDR3 here is CASSYSMLTDTQYF. The CDR3 DNA reads TGTGCCAGCAGTTACTCGATGCTCACAGATACGCAGTATTTT.

Details on this clonotype: This may arise from a read error, as a much more abundant clone is one base away. The genes are TRBV12-3 or TRBV12-4 and TRBJ2-5; D perhaps matches TRBD2 (6 bases). The CDR3 loop spans 19 amino acids. Trimming left V 1 base short and J 5 bases short, with 26 bases between. The CDR3 spells CASSLGDWVRRDSLETQYF. For the CDR3, the DNA is TGTGCCAGCAGTTTAGGTGACTGGGTCCGGCGGGATAGTTTGGAGACCCAGTACTTC.

This clonotype was seen many times. V usage is TRBV28 and J usage is TRBJ1-4, with D possibly TRBD1 on 5 matching bases. Germline lookup yields CDR1 MDHEN and CDR2 SYDVKM. V was trimmed by 6 bases and J by 8 bases, leaving 16 bases between them. The CDR3 covers 14 residues. CDR3 bases: TGTGCCAGCAGCCTCCCGGGACCTCCGGAAAAACTGTTTTTT. It yields the protein CASSLPGPPEKLFF.

This clonotype was found many times. The chain links TRBV11-2 to TRBJ2-6; no definite D call. The CDR3 consists of 15 residues. CDR1 and CDR2 (germline): SGHAT, FQNNGV. V gave up 5 bases and J gave up 3 bases, with 11 bases separating them. CDR3: CASSPRLGGANVLTF. The CDR3 DNA reads TGTGCCAGCAGCCCACGGTTGGGTGGGGCCAACGTCCTGACTTTC.

Ten or more counts support this clonotype. The chain joins TRBV7-2 to TRBJ2-7; D gene uncertain. The CDR3 consists of 12 residues. V was clipped by 3 bases and J by 9 bases, with 12 bases between them. CDR1 is SGHTA and CDR2 is FQGNSA in the germline V gene. This CDR3 is CASSFGGWGQYF. DNA of the CDR3: TGTGCCAGCAGCTTTGGTGGGTGGGGGCAGTACTTC.

This clonotype was found many times. This chain connects TRBV2 to TRBJ2-3; 7 positions match TRBD1. Germline trimming cut 6 bases from V and 2 bases from J; bases unmatched to any gene: 5. Germline V CDR1 and CDR2: SNHLY, FYNNEI. The CDR3 contains 14 residues. Written as DNA, the CDR3 is TGTGCCAGCAGGATCGGGACAGCCACAGATACGCAGTATTTT. Translation: CASRIGTATDTQYF.

This clonotype was seen at least ten times. The gene calls are TRBV4-2 and TRBJ2-7; no reliable D call. The CDR3 loop spans 13 amino acids. The germline V gene encodes CDR1 LGHNA and CDR2 YNFKEQ. The germline V and J ends were trimmed by 0 bases and 3 bases, with 6 bases remaining between them. The CDR3 region is CASSQDIDYEQYV. CDR3 DNA sequence: TGTGCCAGCAGCCAAGATATCGACTACGAGCAGTACGTC.

Note on this clonotype: A much larger clone differs by one base, so this may be a read error. The genes are TRBV7-2 and TRBJ1-4; D is undetermined. CDR1 is SGHTA, CDR2 FQGNSA, per germline. CDR3 length: 13 residues. The CDR3 sequence is CASSPRVGERLFF. In DNA, the CDR3 is TGTGCCAGCAGCCCACGCGTTGGGGAAAGACTGTTTTTT.

This rearrangement joins TRBV7-9 to TRBJ2-1; a possible D gene is TRBD2 (6 bases). CDR1 and CDR2 (germline): SEHNR, FQNEAQ (reference sequence). V gave up 11 bases and J gave up 6 bases, with 17 bases separating them. The CDR3 spans 13 residues. In DNA, the CDR3 is TGTGCCGGGCTCGTGCTAGCGTTCAATGAGCAGTTCTTC. It translates to CAGLVLAFNEQFF.

This clonotype was detected ten times or more. The CDR3 DNA reads TGTGCCAGCAGCGAACAGGGCGGCGGCTACACCTTC. Its translation: CASSEQGGGYTF. This chain joins TRBV28 and TRBJ1-2; tentatively, D is TRBD1 (6 bases). The CDR3 length is 12 residues. Per germline, CDR1 MDHEN and CDR2 SYDVKM. V gave up 6 bases and J gave up 8 bases, with 13 bases separating them.

This clonotype was picked up many times. This chain joins TRBV12-3 or TRBV12-4 and TRBJ2-7; tentatively, D is TRBD2 (7 bases). V dropped 9 bases and J dropped 4 bases, with 31 bases sitting between them. The CDR3 sequence is 18 residues long. In DNA form, the CDR3 reads TGTGCCAGTTTGAACGCGGTCGGCGGGAGTAGGGGGAGGTACGAGCAGTACTTC. It encodes CASLNAVGGSRGRYEQYF.

This clonotype has ten or more counts. The J gene is TRBJ1-1, the V gene TRBV6-2 or TRBV6-3; possible D gene TRBD1, 6 bases. The CDR3 contains 16 residues. Germline-derived CDR1 and CDR2 are MNHEY and SVGEGT. Between the trimmed V and J ends, which lost 0 bases and 6 bases, there was a span of 17 bases. The CDR3 bases are TGTGCCAGCAGTTACTCAACAGGGTTTACAGTCGCTGAAGCTTTCTTT. Translation: CASSYSTGFTVAEAFF.

A few counts support this clonotype. The chain recombines TRBV20-1 with TRBJ2-1; 12 nucleotides agree with TRBD2. The germline V gene encodes CDR1 DFQATT and CDR2 SNEGSKA (reference sequence). The CDR3 loop spans 18 amino acids. With 6 bases clipped from V and 5 bases from J, the junction kept 17 bases outside the gene matches. Here the CDR3 reads CSAPMGLAGGIEDNEQFF. CDR3 in DNA: TGCAGTGCCCCGATGGGTCTAGCGGGGGGGATAGAAGACAATGAGCAGTTCTTC.

The chain joins TRBV6-2 or TRBV6-3 to TRBJ2-3, with TRBD2 matching over 8 bases. This CDR3 has 16 amino acids. V trimming: 5 bases; J trimming: 1 base; junction bases outside the gene matches: 8. The germline V gene has CDR1 MNHEY and CDR2 SVGEGT. CDR3 in amino acids: CASSEAGASGTDTQYF. The CDR3, as DNA: TGTGCCAGCAGTGAAGCGGGGGCTTCGGGCACAGATACGCAGTATTTT.

The chain recombines TRBV11-2 with TRBJ2-1, with 8 positions matching TRBD1. J lost 15 bases, V lost 5 bases, and 15 bases had no gene match. Germline V lookup: CDR1 SGHAT, CDR2 FQNNGV. The CDR3 totals 14 residues. CDR3 amino acids: CASSTPGTGARGFF. The CDR3 coding sequence is TGTGCCAGCAGCACTCCCGGGACAGGAGCCCGGGGGTTCTTC.

In its sample, this clonotype was seen once. A much larger clone differs by one base, so this may be a read error. The gene calls are TRBV5-1 and TRBJ2-5; D not resolved. CDR3 length equals 13 residues. The germline V gene encodes CDR1 SGHRS and CDR2 YFSETQ. Here the CDR3 reads CASSLEGINEQLF. CDR3 nucleotides: TGCGCCAGCAGCTTGGAAGGAATAAATGAGCAGCTCTTC.

This clonotype appeared many times. The J gene is TRBJ1-1, the V gene TRBV2; TRBD1 matches at 8 bases. CDR3 length equals 15 residues. J gave up 0 bases and V 6 bases, and 6 bases lay outside the gene matches. The germline V gene encodes CDR1 SNHLY and CDR2 FYNNEI. As DNA, the CDR3 is TGTGCCAGCAGGGAGGGGACAGGATTGAACACTGAAGCTTTCTTT. Translated: CASREGTGLNTEAFF.

This clonotype occurred a few times. V and J are TRBV12-3 or TRBV12-4 and TRBJ1-1; D is possibly TRBD1 (5 bases). The V end lost 2 bases, the J end lost 6 bases, and 10 bases lay between the germline ends. The CDR3 sequence is 13 residues long. Here the CDR3 reads CASSLSGTPEAFF. The CDR3 region has the DNA TGTGCCAGCAGTTTAAGTGGGACTCCTGAAGCTTTCTTT.